The TCR beta chain under discussion was sequenced for a study of glioma-infiltrating T cells after dendritic cell vaccination. Documented time point: after dendritic cell vaccination, including at tumor progression/relapse. All glioblastoma patients lacked an isocitrate dehydrogenase mutation. Before vaccination, two weeks after the third vaccination, and at progression, PBMC were collected. TCRdb's copy holds only in-frame clones and misses some; the assay was immunoSEQ multiplex PCR. The sample comprises some 110,000 clones, around 90% of which are singletons, and approximately 2.7% rests with the top ten. Here the sequenced sample was blood, taken after dendritic cell vaccination. This receptor was identified in a human donor with glioblastoma.

The CDR3 bases are TGTGCCATCAGCCTCGACAGGGACCAGCCCCAGCATTTT. It codes for CAISLDRDQPQHF. V is TRBV10-3 and J is TRBJ1-5; 7 nucleotides align to TRBD1. Germline V gene data show CDR1 as ENHRY and CDR2 as SYGVKD. The CDR3 length is 13 residues. J lost 7 bases, V lost 6 bases, and 6 bases had no gene match.